This T cell receptor beta chain was sequenced in a study of T cells in Graves' hyperthyroidism and ophthalmopathy. The CDR3 consists of 14 residues. The germline gives CDR1 KGHDR, CDR2 SFDVKD. Trimming cost V 4 bases and J 1 base, with 10 bases left between them. This clonotype was seen repeatedly, ten times or more. TCR beta CDR3 region amplification was performed from RNA transcripts. Primed by the HTBI set, a first-round RT-PCR was run on the TCR CDR3. Each CDR3 protein gets one entry after TCRdb re-called the multiplex PCR reads with MiXCR. The table lists approximately 510,000 distinct CDR3 sequences, less than 25% of them singletons.

The clonotype comes from a man younger than 30 with Graves' hyperthyroidism. This chain links TRBV24-1 with TRBJ2-7; D is unclear. The sequencing sample was made of blood. CDR3 amino acids: CATSDPAYSYEQYF. In nucleotides, the CDR3 is TGTGCCACCAGTGACCCGGCCTATTCCTACGAGCAGTACTTC.